A selection of T cell receptor beta chains follows, all from one sample in a study of CD8+ T cells in alopecia areata. Generated by immunoSEQ multiplex PCR, the TCRdb table keeps only in-frame clones and is missing some. The repertoire has about 190,000 clones, roughly 60% of them found once; the top ten carry just over 1%. The sequencing used CD4+ T cells sorted from blood, collected at week 24, from a patient treated with tofacitinib. These TCRs come from a human donor with alopecia areata. Each CDR3 is given without its conserved first and last residue.

V gene	J gene	CDR3 protein
TRBV7-9	TRBJ1-1	ASSTGVSMRTEAF
TRBV6-5	TRBJ1-1	ASSSPGPMVSEAF
TRBV30	TRBJ1-5	AWSLQGSQPQH
TRBV15	TRBJ2-5	ATSRESFQETQY
TRBV9	TRBJ1-6	ASSPGVKSSPLH
TRBV5-5	TRBJ2-7	ASSLDRTYEQY
TRBV29-1	TRBJ2-2	SVRDSKTGELF
TRBV7-6	TRBJ2-1	ASSGDTFSYNEQF
TRBV6-1	TRBJ1-2	ASMGGISVYGYT
TRBV30	TRBJ1-1	AWRWKAEAF
TRBV29-1	TRBJ1-1	SVDGNTEAF
TRBV15	TRBJ2-5	ATSNTGQGRRETQY
TRBV15	TRBJ2-2	ATSRDRGGDGELF
TRBV29-1	TRBJ2-2	SVGQGSGELF
TRBV27	TRBJ2-7	ASSRTGGSYEQY
TRBV30	TRBJ1-6	AWSPPGSPLH
TRBV29-1	TRBJ2-2	SVRDHLENTGELF
TRBV30	TRBJ1-2	AWSAQGVGGYT
TRBV7-3	TRBJ2-1	ASSLSVISDEQF